The source of this T cell receptor beta chain is a study of blood T cell repertoires in COVID-19. Study-wide context: The origin of the acute and convalescent COVID-19 samples was the United States, Italy and Spain. From T cells, B-cell-depleted T cells, or PBMCs came the material, which was cDNA or gDNA.

Original methodology: Reference gene primer amplification gave estimated nucleated cell counts. The method was immunoSEQ multiplex PCR; TCRdb's version includes in-frame clones alone and lacks a portion of them. V and J calls and clone size are those listed in that table; D and trimming were worked out from the DNA. The table shows under 50,000 clones, with over 75% occurring only once. Germline V gene sequence: CDR1 ENHRY, CDR2 SYGVKD. The CDR3 has 14 residues. Trimming took off 4 bases at V and 0 bases at J, with 8 bases between the two ends. The sequence was obtained from a human donor in a cohort sampled during active COVID-19. The V and J genes are TRBV10-3 and TRBJ2-3, with D perhaps TRBD2 (6 bases). The material sequenced was peripheral blood. The CDR3 nucleotides are TGTGCCATCAGTGCCGGGGGTAGCACAGATACGCAGTATTTT. Protein sequence: CAISAGGSTDTQYF.